A single sample gave rise to the 21 T cell receptor beta chains below, sequenced in a study of shared clonotypes between healthy human individuals. Profiling relied on immunoSEQ multiplex PCR, and the TCRdb table lists in-frame clones only, not all of them. In the table there are about 1.1 million clones, about four fifths of which are singletons. What was sequenced was memory CD4+ T cells from PBMCs. The subset was: CD45RA-negative fraction. These receptors all stem from a man aged 18 to 29 in good health. Some clones in this sample may be carry-over from other donors' samples.

This chain connects TRBV10-1 to TRBJ1-1; D remains ambiguous. The CDR3 totals 13 residues. V was clipped by 5 bases and J by 7 bases, with 14 bases between them. Germline assignment: CDR1 WNHNN and CDR2 SYGVQD (reference sequence). Written as DNA, the CDR3 is TGCGCCAGCAGTCCTGAGCGTGCTGTTGAAGCTTTCTTT. Its protein is CASSPERAVEAFF.

This sequence joins TRBV12-5 and TRBJ2-7; TRBD1 aligns across 7 bases. Germline values: CDR1 LGHNT, CDR2 FRNRAP. V shed 7 bases, J shed 6 bases, and the junction held 6 bases outside the gene matches. This CDR3 contains 12 residues. This chain's CDR3 is CASARGGSEQYF. As DNA, the CDR3 is TGTGCTAGTGCCCGAGGGGGCTCCGAGCAGTACTTC.

About this clone itself: A much larger clone lies one base from this, so it may be a read error. At the DNA level, this CDR3 is encoded by other sequences in the same sample as well. This sequence joins TRBV28 and TRBJ2-3, with TRBD2 identical over 7 bases. Germline CDR1 and CDR2: MDHEN and SYDVKM. Trimming removed 3 bases from V and 1 base from J; junction bases left unmatched: 1. The CDR3 consists of 14 residues. The DNA for the CDR3 is TGTGCCAGCAGTTTTCTAGCGGGCACAGATACGCAGTATTTT. Its protein product is CASSFLAGTDTQYF.

The CDR3, as DNA: TGCGCCAGCAGCTTGTCAAGACTACAAGAGACCCAGTACTTC. Translating gives CASSLSRLQETQYF. This chain joins TRBV5-1 and TRBJ2-5; the D gene is possibly TRBD2 (5 bases). The V gene's germline CDR1 is SGHRS and CDR2 YFSETQ. This CDR3 is built from 14 residues. Trimming took 1 base from V and 2 from J, leaving 9 bases between them.

The chain carries TRBV30 and TRBJ2-5, with TRBD2 identical over 8 bases. With the DNA end fitting TRBJ2-7 better, the J assignment may be wrong. The CDR3 spans 13 residues. Germline V gene sequence: CDR1 GTSNPN, CDR2 SVGIG (reference sequence). Here the CDR3 DNA reads TGTGCCTACACTAGCGGCCTCCCCTACGAGCAGTACTTC. The encoded protein is CAYTSGLPYEQYF.

The chain joins TRBV30 to TRBJ1-3, with D maybe TRBD1 (5 bases). CDR1 GTSNPN and CDR2 SVGIG come from the germline V gene (reference sequence). The V end lost 3 bases, the J end lost 1 base, and 13 bases lay between the germline ends. CDR3 length equals 15 residues. The CDR3 sequence is CAWSPLGGSGNTIYF. CDR3 DNA: TGTGCCTGGAGCCCCCTGGGGGGTTCTGGAAACACCATATATTTT.

The chain links TRBV6-5 to TRBJ2-1, with D perhaps given as TRBD1 or TRBD2 (5 bases each). From germline, CDR1 is MNHEY and CDR2 SVGAGI. CDR3 length: 13 residues. V gave up 6 bases and J gave up 15 bases, with 21 bases separating them. The CDR3 protein is CASRSEAGTRRFF. CDR3 nucleotide sequence: TGTGCCAGCAGGTCCGAGGCCGGGACGAGGAGGTTCTTC.

The CDR3 loop reads CASSVLAGGPNEQFF. The CDR3, as DNA: TGTGCCAGCAGTGTATTAGCGGGAGGGCCGAATGAGCAGTTCTTC. The chain recombines TRBV6-4 with TRBJ2-1; 11 nucleotides align to TRBD2. Germline-derived CDR1 and CDR2 are MRHNA and SNTAGT. J was trimmed by 7 bases and V by 4 bases; bases with no gene match: 6. The CDR3 contains 15 residues.

The genes are TRBV4-1 and TRBJ1-4, with D unresolved. Per the germline V gene, CDR1 is MGHRA and CDR2 is YSYEKL. The CDR3 loop spans 13 amino acids. Trimming removed 5 bases from V and 7 bases from J, with 11 bases in between. CDR3 nucleotide sequence: TGCGCCAGCAGCGAGCCAATGGGTGAAAAACTGTTTTTT. This gives the protein CASSEPMGEKLFF.

This clone was detected a few times. The CDR3 nucleotides read TGTGCCCCATGCCAAGACCCGGGACAGGGTGGACAGCCCCAGCATTTT. As protein: CAPCQDPGQGGQPQHF. The genes are TRBV7-2 and TRBJ1-5, with 9 positions matching TRBD1. Trimming at V came to 11 bases and at J to 7 bases, leaving 18 bases not matched to a gene. This CDR3 region has 16 residues. Germline values: CDR1 SGHTA, CDR2 FQGNSA.

The chain is built from TRBV5-6 and TRBJ1-2, with a possible D match to TRBD1 (5 bases). CDR1 and CDR2 (germline): SGHDT, YYEEEE. The CDR3 has 16 amino acids. V shed 2 bases and J shed 4 bases, with 18 bases lying between them. The CDR3 DNA is TGTGCCAGCAGCTTCTGGCAGGGAAAGTCTCCCTATGGCTACACCTTC. Residues: CASSFWQGKSPYGYTF.

Regarding this clone: The sample contains more than one DNA sequence encoding this CDR3. The chain employs TRBV5-1 and TRBJ2-5; TRBD2 might be the D (5 bases). The germline CDR1 and CDR2 sequences are SGHRS and YFSETQ. The CDR3 covers 13 residues. Trimming shortened V by 1 base and J by 1 base, and 5 bases separated the two germline ends. CDR3 DNA sequence: TGCGCCAGCAGCTTGCGGGGCCAAGAGACCCAGTACTTC. Its translation: CASSLRGQETQYF.

The chain has TRBV18 and TRBJ1-4, with D uncertain. This CDR3 is built from 14 residues. Germline CDR1 is KGHSH and CDR2 is LQKENI. The V end lost 6 bases, the J end lost 8 bases, and 16 bases lay between the germline ends. The CDR3 region is CASSPVDEGEKLFF. CDR3 DNA: TGTGCCAGCTCGCCTGTGGACGAAGGGGAAAAACTGTTTTTT.

The genes are TRBV28 and TRBJ1-1; D not resolved. The germline CDR1 and CDR2 sequences are MDHEN and SYDVKM. The CDR3 consists of 16 residues. Trimming cost V 6 bases and J 5 bases, with 22 bases left between them. Here the CDR3 reads CASSRPRAGSETEAFF. In nucleotides, the CDR3 is TGTGCCAGCAGCCGCCCCCGGGCAGGATCAGAGACTGAAGCTTTCTTT.

About this clone itself: The sample has other DNA sequences that encode this CDR3 too. The rearrangement links TRBV10-3 to TRBJ1-5; no clear D gene. V shed 3 bases and J shed 7 bases, with 10 bases lying between them. The V gene's germline CDR1 is ENHRY and CDR2 SYGVKD. This CDR3 is 13 amino acids long. The CDR3 loop reads CAISESEGQPQHF. CDR3 sequence (DNA): TGTGCCATCAGTGAATCCGAGGGACAGCCCCAGCATTTT.

This clone appeared a single time. The chain uses TRBV5-1 and TRBJ2-7, with 12 bases fitting TRBD2. From germline, CDR1 is SGHRS and CDR2 YFSETQ. This CDR3 has 17 amino acids. V lost 0 bases and J lost 4; bases outside the gene matches: 8. The CDR3 DNA is TGCGCCAGCAGCTTGGCGATGACTAGCGGGAGTTTGTACGAGCAGTACTTC. Translating gives CASSLAMTSGSLYEQYF. Drawing the rest from reference TRBV5-1 and TRBJ2-7, the complete variable domain is KAGVTQTPRYLIKTRGQQVTLSCSPISGHRSVSWYQQTPGQGLQFLFEYFSETQRNKGNFPGRFSGRQFSNSRSEMNVSTLELGDSALYLCASSLAMTSGSLYEQYFGPGTRLTVT.

The chain combines TRBV20-1 with TRBJ2-1; 7 positions match TRBD2. Germline CDR1 DFQATT, CDR2 SNEGSKA (reference sequence). V was clipped by 6 bases and J by 12 bases; unmatched bases: 8. This CDR3 contains 11 residues. The CDR3 nucleotides are TGCAGTGCAGAGCGGGATACTTCGCAGTTCTTC. Encoded protein: CSAERDTSQFF.

This clone has more than one count but fewer than ten. The rearrangement links TRBV7-2 to TRBJ2-1, with 12 bases matching TRBD2. CDR3 length equals 17 residues. The ends lost 0 bases at V and 7 bases at J; junction bases unmatched: 7. The V gene's germline CDR1 is SGHTA and CDR2 FQGNSA. CDR3 DNA: TGTGCCAGCAGCTTAGCAGCTAGCGGGAGGGCCGGAAATGAGCAGTTCTTC. Amino acid sequence: CASSLAASGRAGNEQFF.

V usage is TRBV7-8 and J usage is TRBJ2-3, with D possibly TRBD2 on 7 matching bases. Trimming took 2 bases from V and 4 from J, leaving 13 bases between them. Germline V lookup: CDR1 SGHVS, CDR2 FQNEAQ. This CDR3 comprises 15 residues. As DNA, the CDR3 is TGTGCCAGCAGCTTAATCGGGGGGACACCAGATACGCAGTATTTT. Translating it yields CASSLIGGTPDTQYF.

With regard to this clone: The same CDR3 can be traced to other DNA sequences in this sample. The rearrangement joins TRBV7-2 to TRBJ2-5; the D gene is possibly TRBD1 (7 bases). Trimming took 2 bases from V and 5 from J, leaving 12 bases between them. CDR1 is SGHTA, CDR2 FQGNSA, per germline. The CDR3 spans 14 residues. Here the CDR3 DNA reads TGTGCCAGCAGCTTAAACCAGGGGGGTGAGACCCAGTACTTC. This translates into CASSLNQGGETQYF.

The V gene is TRBV5-4, the J gene TRBJ2-7; 8 positions match TRBD1. J gave up 3 bases and V 1 base, and 12 bases lay outside the gene matches. This CDR3 region has 17 residues. The germline V gene has CDR1 SGHNT and CDR2 YYREEE (reference sequence). As DNA, the CDR3 is TGTGCCAGCAGCTTGAGTTTGGCCGGGACAGGATTCTACGAGCAGTACTTC. Translated, it gives CASSLSLAGTGFYEQYF.